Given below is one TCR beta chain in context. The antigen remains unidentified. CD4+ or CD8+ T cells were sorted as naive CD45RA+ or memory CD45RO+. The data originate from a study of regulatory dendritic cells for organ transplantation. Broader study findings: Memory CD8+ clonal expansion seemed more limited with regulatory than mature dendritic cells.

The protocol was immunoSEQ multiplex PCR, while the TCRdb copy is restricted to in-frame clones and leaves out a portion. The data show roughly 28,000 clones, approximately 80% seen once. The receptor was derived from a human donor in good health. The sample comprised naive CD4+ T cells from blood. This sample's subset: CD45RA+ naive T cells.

The CDR3 region is CASSDGTPFYEQYF. The CDR3 DNA follows: TGTGCCAGCAGCGATGGGACACCCTTCTACGAGCAGTACTTC. The chain couples TRBV7-2 to TRBJ2-7, with D possibly matching TRBD1 (6 bases). Per the germline V gene, CDR1 is SGHTA and CDR2 is FQGNSA. With 5 bases removed from V and 3 bases from J, the gap between germline ends came to 14 bases. The CDR3 length is 14 residues.